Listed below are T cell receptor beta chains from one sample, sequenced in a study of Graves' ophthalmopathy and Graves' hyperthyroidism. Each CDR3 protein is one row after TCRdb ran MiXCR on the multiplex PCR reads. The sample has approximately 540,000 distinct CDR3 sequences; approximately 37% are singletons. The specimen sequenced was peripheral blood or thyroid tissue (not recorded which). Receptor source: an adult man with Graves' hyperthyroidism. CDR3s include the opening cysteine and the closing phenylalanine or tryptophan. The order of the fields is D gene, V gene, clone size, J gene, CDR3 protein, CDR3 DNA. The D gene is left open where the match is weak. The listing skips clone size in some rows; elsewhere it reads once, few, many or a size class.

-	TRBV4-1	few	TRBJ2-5	CASSQVRGEQETQYF	TGCGCCAGCAGCCAAGTCCGGGGCGAGCAAGAGACCCAGTACTTC
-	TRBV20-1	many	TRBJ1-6	CSARRGSSYNSPLHF	TGCAGTGCTAGACGTGGGAGCTCCTATAATTCACCCCTCCACTTT
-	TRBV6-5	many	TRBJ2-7	CASSYSIGVLYF	TGTGCCAGCAGTTACTCGATTGGGGTCTTGTACTTC
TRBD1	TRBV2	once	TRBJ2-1	CATSRDRVGEQFF	TGTGCCACCTCCCGGGACAGGGTGGGTGAGCAGTTCTTC
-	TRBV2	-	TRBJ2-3	CARFSGGTDTQYF	TGTGCCAGATTTAGCGGAGGCACAGATACGCAGTATTTT
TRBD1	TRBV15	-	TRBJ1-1	CATSRSGGQGTEAFF	TGTGCCACCAGCAGATCAGGGGGACAGGGGACTGAAGCTTTCTTT
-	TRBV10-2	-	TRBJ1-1	CASSLSTGMDTEAFF	TGTGCCAGCAGTTTATCGACCGGAATGGACACTGAAGCTTTCTTT
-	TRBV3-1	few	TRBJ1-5	CASSQDQGSQPQHF	TGTGCCAGCAGCCAAGATCAAGGGAGTCAGCCCCAGCATTTT
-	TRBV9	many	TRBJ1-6	CASSVSGVSNSPLHF	TGTGCCAGCAGCGTCTCAGGGGTGTCCAATTCACCCCTCCACTTT
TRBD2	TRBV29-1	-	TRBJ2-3	CSVGLAAPDTQYF	TGCAGCGTTGGACTAGCGGCCCCAGATACGCAGTATTTT
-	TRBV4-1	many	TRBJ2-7	CASSQERTPSYEQYF	TGCGCCAGCAGCCAAGAAAGGACACCTTCCTACGAGCAGTACTTC
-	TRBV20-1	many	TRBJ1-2	CSGEGPLGYGYTF	TGCAGTGGGGAGGGGCCGCTAGGCTATGGCTACACCTTC
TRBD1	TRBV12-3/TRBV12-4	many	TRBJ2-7	CASSPRQGRTYEQYF	TGTGCCAGCAGTCCCCGACAGGGGAGGACTTACGAGCAGTACTTC
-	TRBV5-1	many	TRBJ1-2	CASSLGDYRVGYTF	TGCGCCAGCAGCTTGGGAGACTACAGGGTTGGCTACACCTTC
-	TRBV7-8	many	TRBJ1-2	CASSFSLTPIYGYTF	TGTGCCAGCAGCTTTTCTTTAACTCCTATTTATGGCTACACCTTC
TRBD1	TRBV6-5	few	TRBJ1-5	CASSPRQGLSNQPQHF	TGTGCCAGCAGTCCCCGACAGGGCCTGAGCAATCAGCCCCAGCATTTT
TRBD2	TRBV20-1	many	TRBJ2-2	CRLLADANTGELFF	TGCAGGCTGCTAGCGGACGCGAACACCGGGGAGCTGTTTTTT
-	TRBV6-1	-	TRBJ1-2	CASTLGQGSNYGYTF	TGTGCCAGCACCCTCGGGCAGGGTTCTAACTATGGCTACACCTTC
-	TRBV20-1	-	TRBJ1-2	CSAIRAGHYGYTF	TGCAGTGCTATACGGGCGGGACATTATGGCTACACCTTC
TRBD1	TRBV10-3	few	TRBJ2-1	CATHGTGFTEQFF	TGTGCCACGCACGGGACAGGGTTTACTGAGCAGTTCTTC
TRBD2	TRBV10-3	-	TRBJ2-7	CASSEVGLAGTYEQYF	TGTGCCAGCAGTGAAGTCGGTCTAGCGGGTACCTACGAGCAGTACTTC
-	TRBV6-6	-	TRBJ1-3	CASRYEGNTIYF	TGTGCCAGCAGATACGAAGGGAACACCATATATTTT
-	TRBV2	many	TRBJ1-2	CATRTATANYGYTF	TGTGCCACCAGGACAGCTACGGCTAACTATGGCTACACCTTC
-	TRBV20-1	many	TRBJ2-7	CSASSGTRQAYEQYF	TGCAGTGCTAGCTCAGGGACTCGCCAAGCCTACGAGCAGTACTTC
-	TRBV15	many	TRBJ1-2	CATSRGTVRGYTF	TGTGCCACCAGCAGAGGGACAGTACGGGGCTACACCTTC
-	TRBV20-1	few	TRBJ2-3	CSAVGGSGDTQYF	TGCAGTGCTGTTGGGGGGTCAGGGGATACGCAGTATTTT
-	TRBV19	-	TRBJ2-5	CASSRGFGETQYF	TGTGCCAGTAGTCGGGGTTTTGGCGAGACCCAGTACTTC
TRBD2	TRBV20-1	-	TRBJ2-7	CSAGLAGPYEQYF	TGCAGTGCGGGACTAGCGGGCCCCTACGAGCAGTACTTC
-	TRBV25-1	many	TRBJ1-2	CASSGIGANYGYTF	TGTGCCAGCAGTGGAATTGGGGCTAACTATGGCTACACCTTC
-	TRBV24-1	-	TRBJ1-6	CAGSSTGARNNSPLHF	TGTGCCGGCAGTTCTACGGGGGCGCGTAATAATTCACCCCTCCACTTT
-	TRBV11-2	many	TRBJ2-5	CASSPRAPSSQETQYF	TGTGCCAGCAGCCCAAGAGCGCCATCCAGCCAAGAGACCCAGTACTTC
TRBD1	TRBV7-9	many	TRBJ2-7	CASSPNPGQGSSYEQYF	TGTGCCAGCAGCCCCAACCCGGGACAGGGGTCCTCCTACGAGCAGTACTTC
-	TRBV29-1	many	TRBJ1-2	CSVEVGTKGYTF	TGCAGCGTTGAAGTGGGGACAAAAGGCTACACCTTC
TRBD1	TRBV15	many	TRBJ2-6	CATSTLGQIKVSGANVLTF	TGTGCCACCAGCACCTTGGGACAGATAAAAGTCTCTGGGGCCAACGTCCTGACTTTC
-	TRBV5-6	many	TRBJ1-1	CASSPNSRDPEAFF	TGTGCCAGCAGCCCCAACTCCAGGGACCCTGAAGCTTTCTTT
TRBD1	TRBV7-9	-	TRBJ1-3	CASSDRGGYGYTIYF	TGTGCCAGCAGCGACAGGGGAGGCTATGGCTACACCATATATTTT
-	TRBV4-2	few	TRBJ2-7	CASSQDDRSLLREQYF	TGTGCCAGCAGCCAGGACGACAGGAGCCTACTTAGGGAGCAGTACTTC